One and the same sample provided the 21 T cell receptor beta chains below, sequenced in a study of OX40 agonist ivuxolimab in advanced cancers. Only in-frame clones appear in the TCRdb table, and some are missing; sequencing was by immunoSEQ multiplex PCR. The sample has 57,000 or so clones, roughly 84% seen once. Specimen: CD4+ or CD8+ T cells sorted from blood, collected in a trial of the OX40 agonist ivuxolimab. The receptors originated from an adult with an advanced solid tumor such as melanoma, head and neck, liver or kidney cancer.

The CDR3 nucleotides read TGTGCCAGCAGCTTGGGGGCTCCACTGGGGGAAAAACTGTTTTTT. Amino acid sequence: CASSLGAPLGEKLFF. The chain employs TRBV5-6 and TRBJ1-4; D not resolved. CDR3 length equals 15 residues. Germline-derived CDR1 and CDR2 are SGHDT and YYEEEE. V lost 0 bases, J lost 8 bases, and 14 bases lay in between.

The CDR3 loop reads CASSPEGGDRGLLGQYF. In DNA, the CDR3 is TGTGCCAGCTCACCAGAGGGAGGAGACAGGGGGTTGCTTGGGCAGTACTTC. The rearrangement uses TRBV18 and TRBJ2-7; 9 bases fit TRBD1. Per germline, CDR1 KGHSH and CDR2 LQKENI. V dropped 2 bases and J dropped 9; count of bases not matched to a gene: 17. The CDR3 length is 17 residues.

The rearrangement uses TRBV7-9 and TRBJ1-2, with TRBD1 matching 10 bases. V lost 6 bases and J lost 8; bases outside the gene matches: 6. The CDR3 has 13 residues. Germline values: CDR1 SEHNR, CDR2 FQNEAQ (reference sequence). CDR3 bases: TGTGCCAGCAGTCCGACAGGGGGCACGGGCTACACCTTC. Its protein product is CASSPTGGTGYTF. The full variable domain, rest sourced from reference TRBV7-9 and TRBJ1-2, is DTGVSQNPRHKITKRGQNVTFRCDPISEHNRLYWYRQTLGQGPEFLTYFQNEAQLEKSRLLSDRFSAERPKGSFSTLEIQRTEQGDSAMYLCASSPTGGTGYTFGSGTRLTVV.

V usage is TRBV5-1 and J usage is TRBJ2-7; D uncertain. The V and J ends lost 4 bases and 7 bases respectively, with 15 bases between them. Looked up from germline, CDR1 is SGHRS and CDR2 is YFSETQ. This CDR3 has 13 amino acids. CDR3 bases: TGCGCCAGCAGCCCATCCTCGGCCCCAGAGCAGTACTTC. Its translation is CASSPSSAPEQYF.

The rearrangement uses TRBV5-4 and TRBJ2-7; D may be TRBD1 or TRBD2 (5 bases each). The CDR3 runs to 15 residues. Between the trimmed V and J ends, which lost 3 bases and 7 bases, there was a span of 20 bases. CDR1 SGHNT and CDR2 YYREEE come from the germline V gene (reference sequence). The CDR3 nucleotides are TGTGCCAGCAGCTGGGAGACAGATCTGAGGAGTGAGCAGTACTTC. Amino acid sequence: CASSWETDLRSEQYF.

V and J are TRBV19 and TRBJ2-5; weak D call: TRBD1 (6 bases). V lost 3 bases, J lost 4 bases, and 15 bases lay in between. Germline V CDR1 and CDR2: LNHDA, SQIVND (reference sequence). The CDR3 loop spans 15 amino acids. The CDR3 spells CASSIDQGPRETQYF. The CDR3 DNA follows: TGTGCCAGTAGTATTGATCAGGGGCCCCGAGAGACCCAGTACTTC.

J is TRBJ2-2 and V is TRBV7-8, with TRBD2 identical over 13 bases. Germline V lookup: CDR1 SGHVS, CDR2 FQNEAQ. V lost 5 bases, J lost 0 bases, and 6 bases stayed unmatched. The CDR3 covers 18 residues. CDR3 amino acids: CASSPRTSGGPNTGELFF. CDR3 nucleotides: TGTGCCAGCAGCCCGCGGACTAGCGGGGGCCCGAACACCGGGGAGCTGTTTTTT.

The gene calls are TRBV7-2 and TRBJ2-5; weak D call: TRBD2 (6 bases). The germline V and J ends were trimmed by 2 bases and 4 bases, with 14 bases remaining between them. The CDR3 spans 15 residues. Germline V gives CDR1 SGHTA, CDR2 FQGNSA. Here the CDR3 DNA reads TGTGCCAGCAGCTTATATGAGGGGAGGACAGAGACCCAGTACTTC. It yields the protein CASSLYEGRTETQYF.

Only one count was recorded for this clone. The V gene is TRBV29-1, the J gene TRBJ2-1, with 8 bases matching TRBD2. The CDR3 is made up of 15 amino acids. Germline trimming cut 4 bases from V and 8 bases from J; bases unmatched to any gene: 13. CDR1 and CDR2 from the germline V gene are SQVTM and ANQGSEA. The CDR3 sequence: CSVGATSGPDHEQFF. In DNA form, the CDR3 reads TGCAGCGTTGGGGCTACTAGCGGACCCGACCATGAGCAGTTCTTC.

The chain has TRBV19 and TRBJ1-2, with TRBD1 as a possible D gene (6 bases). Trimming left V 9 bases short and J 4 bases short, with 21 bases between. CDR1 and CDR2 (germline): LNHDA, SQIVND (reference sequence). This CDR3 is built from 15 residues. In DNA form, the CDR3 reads TGTGCCAGCCGGATAGGGGGATCATCGACCTATGGCTACACCTTC. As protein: CASRIGGSSTYGYTF.

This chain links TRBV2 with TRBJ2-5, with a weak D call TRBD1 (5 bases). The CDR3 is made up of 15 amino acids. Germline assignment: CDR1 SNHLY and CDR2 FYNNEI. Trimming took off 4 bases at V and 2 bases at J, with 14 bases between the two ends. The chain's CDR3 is CASSGTTAGQETQYF. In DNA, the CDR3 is TGTGCCAGCAGTGGGACCACCGCAGGGCAAGAGACCCAGTACTTC. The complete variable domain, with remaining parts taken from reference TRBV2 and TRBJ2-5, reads EPEVTQTPSHQVTQMGQEVILRCVPISNHLYFYWYRQILGQKVEFLVSFYNNEISEKSEIFDDQFSVERPDGSNFTLKIRSTKLEDSAMYFCASSGTTAGQETQYFGPGTRLLVL.

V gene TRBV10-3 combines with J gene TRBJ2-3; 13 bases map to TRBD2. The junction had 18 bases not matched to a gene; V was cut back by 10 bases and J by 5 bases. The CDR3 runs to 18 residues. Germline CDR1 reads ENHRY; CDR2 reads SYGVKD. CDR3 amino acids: CATRAQLAGGPGVDTQYF. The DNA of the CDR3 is TGTGCCACGCGAGCCCAACTAGCGGGAGGGCCTGGGGTAGATACGCAGTATTTT.

The CDR3 sequence: CASSSGQVGGEKLFF. Written as DNA, the CDR3 is TGTGCCAGCAGCTCAGGACAGGTTGGGGGTGAAAAACTGTTTTTT. This chain connects TRBV5-6 to TRBJ1-4; TRBD1 agrees at 7 bases. The germline V gene encodes CDR1 SGHDT and CDR2 YYEEEE. The length of the CDR3 is 15 residues. With 3 bases clipped from V and 7 bases from J, the junction kept 9 bases outside the gene matches.

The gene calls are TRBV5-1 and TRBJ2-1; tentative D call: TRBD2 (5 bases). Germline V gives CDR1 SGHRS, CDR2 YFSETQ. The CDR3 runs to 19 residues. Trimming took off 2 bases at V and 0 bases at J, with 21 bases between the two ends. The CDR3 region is CASSFPEGVGLSSYNEQFF. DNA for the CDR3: TGCGCCAGCAGCTTCCCTGAGGGAGTAGGGTTGAGCTCCTACAATGAGCAGTTCTTC.

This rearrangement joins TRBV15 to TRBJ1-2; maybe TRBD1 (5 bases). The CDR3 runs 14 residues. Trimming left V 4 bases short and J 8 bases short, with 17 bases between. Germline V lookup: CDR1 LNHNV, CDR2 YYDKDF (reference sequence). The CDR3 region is CATSTRTSGSGYTF. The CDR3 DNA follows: TGTGCCACCAGCACGCGGACATCGGGAAGCGGCTACACCTTC.

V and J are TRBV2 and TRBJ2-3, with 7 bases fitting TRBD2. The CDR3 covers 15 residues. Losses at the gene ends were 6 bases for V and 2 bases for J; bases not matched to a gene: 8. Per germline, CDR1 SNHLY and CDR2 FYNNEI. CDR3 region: CASSSGGFFTDTQYF. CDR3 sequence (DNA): TGTGCCAGCAGCTCCGGGGGGTTCTTCACAGATACGCAGTATTTT.

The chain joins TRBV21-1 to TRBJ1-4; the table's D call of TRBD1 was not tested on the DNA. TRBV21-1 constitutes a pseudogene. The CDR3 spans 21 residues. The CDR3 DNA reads TGTGCCAGCTCCAAGAGCAGGGACAGCCCTCTGGAGGTTGCAACTAATGAAAAACTGTTTTTT. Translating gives CASSKSRDSPLEVATNEKLFF.

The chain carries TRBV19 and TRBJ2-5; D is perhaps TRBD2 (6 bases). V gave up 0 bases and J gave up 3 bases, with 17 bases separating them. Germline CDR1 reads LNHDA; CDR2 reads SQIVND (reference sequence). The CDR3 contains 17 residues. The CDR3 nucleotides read TGTGCCAGTAGTATAGATCGATCGGGACTCGTTGAAGAGACCCAGTACTTC. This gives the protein CASSIDRSGLVEETQYF.

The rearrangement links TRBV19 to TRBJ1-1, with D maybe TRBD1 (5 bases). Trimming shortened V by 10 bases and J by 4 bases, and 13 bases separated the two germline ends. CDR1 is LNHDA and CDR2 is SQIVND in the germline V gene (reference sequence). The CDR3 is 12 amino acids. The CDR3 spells CATGGLGTEAFF. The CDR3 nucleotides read TGTGCCACCGGGGGGTTGGGCACTGAAGCTTTCTTT.

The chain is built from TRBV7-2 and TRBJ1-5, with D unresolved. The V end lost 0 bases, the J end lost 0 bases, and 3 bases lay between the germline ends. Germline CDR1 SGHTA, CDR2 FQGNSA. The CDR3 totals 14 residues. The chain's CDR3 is CASSLAISNQPQHF. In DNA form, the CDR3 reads TGTGCCAGCAGCTTAGCGATTAGCAATCAGCCCCAGCATTTT.

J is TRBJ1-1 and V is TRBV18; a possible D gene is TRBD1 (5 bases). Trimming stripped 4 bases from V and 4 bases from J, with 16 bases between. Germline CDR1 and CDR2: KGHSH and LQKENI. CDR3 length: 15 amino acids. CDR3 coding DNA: TGTGCCAGCTCACAGGACAAGGCCCCAGGCACTGAAGCTTTCTTT. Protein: CASSQDKAPGTEAFF.